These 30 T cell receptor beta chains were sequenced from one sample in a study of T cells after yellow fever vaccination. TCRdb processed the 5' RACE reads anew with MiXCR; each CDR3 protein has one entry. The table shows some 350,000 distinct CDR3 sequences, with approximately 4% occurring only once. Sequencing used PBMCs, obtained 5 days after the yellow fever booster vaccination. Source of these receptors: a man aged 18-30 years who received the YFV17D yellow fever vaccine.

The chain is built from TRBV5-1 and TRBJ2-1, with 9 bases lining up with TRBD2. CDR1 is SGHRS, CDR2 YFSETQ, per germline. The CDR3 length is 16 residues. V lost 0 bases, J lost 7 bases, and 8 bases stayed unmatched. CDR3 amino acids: CASSLVSSGADNEQFF. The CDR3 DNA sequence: TGCGCCAGCAGCTTGGTTTCTAGCGGGGCGGATAATGAGCAGTTCTTC.

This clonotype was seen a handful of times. CDR3 nucleotide sequence: TGCAGCGTTGAAATGGTCCTAAACACTGAAGCTTTCTTT. Translating gives CSVEMVLNTEAFF. The chain recombines TRBV29-1 with TRBJ1-1; D is unclear. Germline CDR1 reads SQVTM; CDR2 reads ANQGSEA. Trimming stripped 2 bases from V and 2 bases from J, with 9 bases between. This CDR3 spans 13 amino acids.

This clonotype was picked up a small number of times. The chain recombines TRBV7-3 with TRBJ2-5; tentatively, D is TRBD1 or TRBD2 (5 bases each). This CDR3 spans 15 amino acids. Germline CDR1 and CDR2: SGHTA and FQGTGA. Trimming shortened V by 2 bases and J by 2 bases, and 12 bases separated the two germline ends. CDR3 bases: TGTGCCAGCAGCTTATACGGGACGGCGCAAGAGACCCAGTACTTC. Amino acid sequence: CASSLYGTAQETQYF. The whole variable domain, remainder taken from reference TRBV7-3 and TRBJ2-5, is GAGVSQTPSNKVTEKGKYVELRCDPISGHTALYWYRQSLGQGPEFLIYFQGTGAADDSGLPNDRFFAVRPEGSVSTLKIQRTERGDSAVYLCASSLYGTAQETQYFGPGTRLLVL.

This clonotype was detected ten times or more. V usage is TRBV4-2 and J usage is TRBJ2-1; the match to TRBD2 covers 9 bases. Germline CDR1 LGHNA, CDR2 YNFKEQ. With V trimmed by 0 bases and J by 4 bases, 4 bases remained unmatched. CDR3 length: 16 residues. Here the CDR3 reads CASSQDLAGFYNEQFF. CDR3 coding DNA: TGTGCCAGCAGCCAAGATCTAGCGGGGTTTTACAATGAGCAGTTCTTC.

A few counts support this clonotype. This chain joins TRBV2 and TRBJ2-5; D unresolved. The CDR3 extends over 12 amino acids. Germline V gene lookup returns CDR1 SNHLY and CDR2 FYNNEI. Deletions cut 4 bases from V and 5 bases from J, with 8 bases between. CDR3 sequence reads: CASSARDETQYF. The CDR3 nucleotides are TGTGCCAGCAGTGCTAGGGATGAGACCCAGTACTTC.

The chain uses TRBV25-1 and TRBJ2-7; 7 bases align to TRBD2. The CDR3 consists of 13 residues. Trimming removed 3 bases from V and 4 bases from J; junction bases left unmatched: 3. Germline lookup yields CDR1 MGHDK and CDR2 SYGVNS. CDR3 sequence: CASSDGRVYEQYV. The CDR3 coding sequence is TGTGCCAGCAGTGATGGGAGGGTATACGAGCAGTACGTC.

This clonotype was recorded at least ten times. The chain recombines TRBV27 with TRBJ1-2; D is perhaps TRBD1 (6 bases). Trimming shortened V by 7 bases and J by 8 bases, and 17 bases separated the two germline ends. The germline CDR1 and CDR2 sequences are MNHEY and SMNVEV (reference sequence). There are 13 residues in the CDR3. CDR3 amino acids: CASKQGYAGGYTF. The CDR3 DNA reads TGTGCCAGCAAGCAGGGGTATGCCGGGGGCTACACCTTC.

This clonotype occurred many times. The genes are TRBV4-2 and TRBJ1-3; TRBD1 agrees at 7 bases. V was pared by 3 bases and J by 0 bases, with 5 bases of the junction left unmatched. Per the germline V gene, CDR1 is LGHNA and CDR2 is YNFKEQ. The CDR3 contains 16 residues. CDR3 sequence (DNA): TGTGCCAGCAGCCACCGGGACAGCCCCTCTGGAAACACCATATATTTT. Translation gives CASSHRDSPSGNTIYF.

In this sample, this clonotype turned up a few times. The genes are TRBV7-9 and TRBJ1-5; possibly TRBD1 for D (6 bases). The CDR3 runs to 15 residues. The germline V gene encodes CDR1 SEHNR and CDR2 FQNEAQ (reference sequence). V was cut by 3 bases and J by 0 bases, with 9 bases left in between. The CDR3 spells CASSFTGASNQPQHF. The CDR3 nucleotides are TGTGCCAGCAGCTTTACGGGGGCTAGCAATCAGCCCCAGCATTTT.

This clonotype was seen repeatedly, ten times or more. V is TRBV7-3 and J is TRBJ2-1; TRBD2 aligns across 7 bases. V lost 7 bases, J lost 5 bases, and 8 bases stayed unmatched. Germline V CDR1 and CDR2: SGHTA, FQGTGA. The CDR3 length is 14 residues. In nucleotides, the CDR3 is TGTGCCAGCAAGAAGGGCGGGGGAGACAATGAGCAGTTCTTC. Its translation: CASKKGGGDNEQFF. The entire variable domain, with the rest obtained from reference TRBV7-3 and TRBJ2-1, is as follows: GAGVSQTPSNKVTEKGKYVELRCDPISGHTALYWYRQSLGQGPEFLIYFQGTGAADDSGLPNDRFFAVRPEGSVSTLKIQRTERGDSAVYLCASKKGGGDNEQFFGPGTRLTVL.

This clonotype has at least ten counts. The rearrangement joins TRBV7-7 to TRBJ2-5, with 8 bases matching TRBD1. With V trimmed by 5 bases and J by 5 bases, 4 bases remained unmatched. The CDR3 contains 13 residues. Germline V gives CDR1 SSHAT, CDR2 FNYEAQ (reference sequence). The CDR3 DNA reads TGTGCCAGCAGCCCTGGACAGGGCGAGACCCAGTACTTC. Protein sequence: CASSPGQGETQYF.

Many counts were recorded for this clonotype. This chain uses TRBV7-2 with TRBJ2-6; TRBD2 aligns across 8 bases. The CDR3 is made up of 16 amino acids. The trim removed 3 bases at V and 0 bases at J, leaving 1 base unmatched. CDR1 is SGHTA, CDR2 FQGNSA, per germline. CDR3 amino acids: CASSFRGGSGANVLTF. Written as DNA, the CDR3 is TGTGCCAGCAGCTTCCGGGGGGGCTCTGGGGCCAACGTCCTGACTTTC.

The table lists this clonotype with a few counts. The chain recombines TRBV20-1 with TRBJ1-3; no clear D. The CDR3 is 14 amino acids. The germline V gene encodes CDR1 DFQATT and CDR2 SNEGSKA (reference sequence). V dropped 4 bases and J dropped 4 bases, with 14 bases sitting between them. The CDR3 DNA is TGCAGTGCTACGACGGCTCTTTCAGGAAACACCATATATTTT. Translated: CSATTALSGNTIYF.

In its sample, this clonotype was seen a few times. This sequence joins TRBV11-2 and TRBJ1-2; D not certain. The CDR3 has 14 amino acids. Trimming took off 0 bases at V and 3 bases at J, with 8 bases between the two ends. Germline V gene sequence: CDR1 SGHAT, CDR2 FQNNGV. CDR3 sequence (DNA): TGTGCCAGCAGCTTAGATATGTTCGACTATGGCTACACCTTC. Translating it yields CASSLDMFDYGYTF.

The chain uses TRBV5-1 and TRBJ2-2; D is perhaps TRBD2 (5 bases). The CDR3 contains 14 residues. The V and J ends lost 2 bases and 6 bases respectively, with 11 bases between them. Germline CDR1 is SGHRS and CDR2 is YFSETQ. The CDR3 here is CASSFMGAAGELFF. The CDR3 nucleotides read TGCGCCAGCAGCTTTATGGGAGCGGCCGGGGAGCTGTTTTTT.

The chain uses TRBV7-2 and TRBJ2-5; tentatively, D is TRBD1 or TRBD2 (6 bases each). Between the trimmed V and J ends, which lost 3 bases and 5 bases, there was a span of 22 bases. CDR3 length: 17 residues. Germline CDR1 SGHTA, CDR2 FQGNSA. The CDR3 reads CASSLGRGVGGGETQYF. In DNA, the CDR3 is TGTGCCAGCAGCTTGGGCAGGGGAGTGGGAGGAGGCGAGACCCAGTACTTC.

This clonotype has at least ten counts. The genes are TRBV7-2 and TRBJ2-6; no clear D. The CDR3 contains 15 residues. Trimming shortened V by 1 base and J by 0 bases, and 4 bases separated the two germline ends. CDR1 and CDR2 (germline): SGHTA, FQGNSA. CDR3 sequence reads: CASSLDSSGANVLTF. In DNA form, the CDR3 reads TGTGCCAGCAGCTTAGACAGCTCTGGGGCCAACGTCCTGACTTTC.

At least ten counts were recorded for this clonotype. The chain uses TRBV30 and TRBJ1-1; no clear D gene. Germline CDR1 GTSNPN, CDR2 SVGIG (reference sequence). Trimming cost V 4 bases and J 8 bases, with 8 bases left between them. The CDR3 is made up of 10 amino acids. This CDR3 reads CAWNPGEAFF. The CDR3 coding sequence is TGTGCCTGGAATCCTGGGGAAGCTTTCTTT.

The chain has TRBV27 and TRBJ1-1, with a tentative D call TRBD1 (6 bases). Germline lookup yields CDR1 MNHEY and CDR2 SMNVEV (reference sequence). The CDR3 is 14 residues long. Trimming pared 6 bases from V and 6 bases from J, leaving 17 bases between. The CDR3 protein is CASRTGLLWAEAFF. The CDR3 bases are TGTGCCAGCAGGACAGGCCTGCTCTGGGCTGAAGCTTTCTTT.

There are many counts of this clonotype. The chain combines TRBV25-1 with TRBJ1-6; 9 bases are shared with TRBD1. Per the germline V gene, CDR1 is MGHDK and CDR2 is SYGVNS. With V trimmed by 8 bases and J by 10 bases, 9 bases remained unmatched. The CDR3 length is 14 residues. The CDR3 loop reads CASVGTGRDSPLHF. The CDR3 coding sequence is TGTGCCAGCGTCGGGACAGGGAGGGACTCACCCCTCCACTTT.

CDR3: CASSPLRGVWETQYF. The CDR3 coding sequence is TGTGCCAGCAGCCCCCTGAGGGGAGTATGGGAGACCCAGTACTTC. The J gene is TRBJ2-5, the V gene TRBV11-2, with D possibly being TRBD1 or TRBD2 (5 bases each). V was shortened by 5 bases and J by 5 bases, with 18 bases between the two germline ends. The CDR3 totals 15 residues. The germline CDR1 and CDR2 sequences are SGHAT and FQNNGV.

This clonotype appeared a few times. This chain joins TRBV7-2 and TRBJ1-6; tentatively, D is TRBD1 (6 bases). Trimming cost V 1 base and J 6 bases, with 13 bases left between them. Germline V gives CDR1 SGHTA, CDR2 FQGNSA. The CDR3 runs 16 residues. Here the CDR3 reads CASSLDVGGGNSPLHF. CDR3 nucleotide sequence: TGTGCCAGCAGCTTAGATGTAGGGGGAGGTAATTCACCCCTCCACTTT.

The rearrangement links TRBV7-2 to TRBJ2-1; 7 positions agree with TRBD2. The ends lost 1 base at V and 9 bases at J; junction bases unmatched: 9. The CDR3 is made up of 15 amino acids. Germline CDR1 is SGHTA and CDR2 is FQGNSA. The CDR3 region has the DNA TGTGCCAGCAGCTTAGTGAGCGGGGAGCTCGGTGAGCAGTTCTTC. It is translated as CASSLVSGELGEQFF. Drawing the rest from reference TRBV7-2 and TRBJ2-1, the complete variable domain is GAGVSQSPSNKVTEKGKDVELRCDPISGHTALYWYRQSLGQGLEFLIYFQGNSAPDKSGLPSDRFSAERTGGSVSTLTIQRTQQEDSAVYLCASSLVSGELGEQFFGPGTRLTVL.

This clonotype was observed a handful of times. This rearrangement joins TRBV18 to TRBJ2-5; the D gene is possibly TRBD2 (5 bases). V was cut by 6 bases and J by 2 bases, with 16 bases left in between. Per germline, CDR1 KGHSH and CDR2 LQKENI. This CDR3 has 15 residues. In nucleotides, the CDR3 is TGTGCCAGCTCCCTCAACCACGGGGATCAAGAGACCCAGTACTTC. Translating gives CASSLNHGDQETQYF.

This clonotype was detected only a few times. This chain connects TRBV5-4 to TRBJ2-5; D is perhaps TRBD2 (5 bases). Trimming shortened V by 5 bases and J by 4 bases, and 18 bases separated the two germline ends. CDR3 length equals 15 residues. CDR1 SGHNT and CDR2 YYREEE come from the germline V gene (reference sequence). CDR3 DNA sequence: TGTGCCAGCAGGGATGGGAGTTCCAATGGAGAGACCCAGTACTTC. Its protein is CASRDGSSNGETQYF.

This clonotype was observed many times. CDR3 nucleotide sequence: TGTGCCAGCAAACCACTCGCCGGGGGCGGTGAGCAGTTCTTC. It is translated as CASKPLAGGGEQFF. The chain links TRBV27 to TRBJ2-1; either TRBD1 or TRBD2 may supply D (6 bases each). V was pared by 7 bases and J by 9 bases, with 19 bases between. Per germline, CDR1 MNHEY and CDR2 SMNVEV (reference sequence). The CDR3 covers 14 residues.

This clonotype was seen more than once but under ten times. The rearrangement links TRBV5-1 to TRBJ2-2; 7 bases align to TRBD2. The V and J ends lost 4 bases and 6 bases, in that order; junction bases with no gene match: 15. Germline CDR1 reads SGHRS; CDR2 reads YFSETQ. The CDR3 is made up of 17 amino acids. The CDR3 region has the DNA TGCGCCAGCAGCCTATCGGGGGGACGGAGGGGATCCGGGGAGCTGTTTTTT. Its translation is CASSLSGGRRGSGELFF.

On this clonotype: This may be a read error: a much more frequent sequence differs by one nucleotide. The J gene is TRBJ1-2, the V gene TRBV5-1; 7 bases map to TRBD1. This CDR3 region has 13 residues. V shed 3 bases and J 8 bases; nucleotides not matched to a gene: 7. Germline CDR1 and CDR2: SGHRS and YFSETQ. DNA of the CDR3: TGCGCCAGCAGCTCAGGGGGTTGTGACGGCTACACCTTC. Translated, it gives CASSSGGCDGYTF.

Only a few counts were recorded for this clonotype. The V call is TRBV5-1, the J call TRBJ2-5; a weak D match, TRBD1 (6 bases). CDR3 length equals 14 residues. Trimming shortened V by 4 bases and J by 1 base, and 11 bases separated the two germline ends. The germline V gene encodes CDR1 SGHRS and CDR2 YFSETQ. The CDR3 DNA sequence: TGCGCCAGCAGCCTATACAGGGTCCAAGAGACCCAGTACTTC. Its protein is CASSLYRVQETQYF.

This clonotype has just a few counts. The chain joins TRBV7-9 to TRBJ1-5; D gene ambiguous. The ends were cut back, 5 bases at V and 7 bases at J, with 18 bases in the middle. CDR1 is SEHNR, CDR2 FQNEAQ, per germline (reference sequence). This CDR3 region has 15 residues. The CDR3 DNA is TGTGCCAGCAGCGCCTCCCACGCTATCTTCCAGCCCCAGCATTTT. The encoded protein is CASSASHAIFQPQHF.